These T cell receptor beta chains were read from a single sample in a study of Graves' ophthalmopathy and Graves' hyperthyroidism. TCRdb independently ran MiXCR on the multiplex PCR reads; one entry per CDR3 protein. The table shows about 740,000 distinct CDR3 sequences, with 40% occurring only once. The specimen sequenced was peripheral blood. The receptor set was obtained from an adult man with Graves' ophthalmopathy. Each CDR3 is given with its conserved first and last residue. The D gene is left open where the match is weak.

>TRBJ1-1|.|TRBV7-8
CASSWTTGGTEAFF
>TRBJ1-4|TRBD1|TRBV29-1
CSVEDRAGVVDEKLFF
>TRBJ2-2|.|TRBV29-1
CSVADSGRNTGELFF
>TRBJ1-2|.|TRBV7-8
CASSLAERANYGYTF
>TRBJ1-6|.|TRBV5-8
CASSSDRRTNSPLHF
>TRBJ1-5|.|TRBV10-3
CAISYLSGGNQPQHF
>TRBJ1-4|.|TRBV5-1
CASCAGRFTNEKLFF
>TRBJ1-5|.|TRBV2
CASSGGRHQPQHF
>TRBJ1-2|TRBD1|TRBV20-1
CSARETGGDYGYTF
>TRBJ1-6|TRBD1|TRBV9
CASSLGQQNSPLHF
>TRBJ1-6|.|TRBV28
CASSPLIGGSPLHF
>TRBJ2-5|.|TRBV9
CASSGGSYQETQYF
>TRBJ2-7|TRBD2|TRBV24-1
CATSDGGLAYEQYF
>TRBJ2-7|TRBD1|TRBV19
CASSVGQNYEQYF
>TRBJ2-3|.|TRBV7-2
CASSLVDTQYF
>TRBJ2-7|.|TRBV5-5
CASSFGSDSPVQYF
>TRBJ2-2|TRBD1|TRBV25-1
CASSTGEPTGELFF
>TRBJ2-7|TRBD2|TRBV9
CASSATSGSNEQYF
>TRBJ1-1|TRBD1|TRBV29-1
CSVETTGGNTEAFF
>TRBJ1-5|.|TRBV7-2
CASSLVGAGVPEPQHF
>TRBJ2-7|.|TRBV6-2/TRBV6-3
CASTEGGGREQYF
>TRBJ2-2|TRBD2|TRBV4-3
CASSQGSGPRTNTGELFF
>TRBJ1-2|.|TRBV12-3/TRBV12-4
CASSGGSEGFGYTF
>TRBJ1-5|.|TRBV7-9
CASSVHQGFQPQHF
>TRBJ2-7|.|TRBV10-3
CASSYLTGGYEQYF
>TRBJ2-7|.|TRBV7-2
CASSQEQPDYEQYF
>TRBJ2-2|TRBD2|TRBV9
CASSVGGGTYGELFF
>TRBJ2-7|TRBD2|TRBV10-3
CAGGGGPAFYEQYF
>TRBJ2-1|TRBD2|TRBV25-1
CASSGRTSENNEQLF
>TRBJ1-5|.|TRBV28
CASSLFMEPQHF
>.|TRBD2|TRBV6-5
CASSYSWGRVDNEQFF
>TRBJ2-7|.|TRBV7-9
CASSPRYFTDEQYF
>TRBJ1-1|.|TRBV12-3/TRBV12-4
CASSARSEFRAFF
>TRBJ1-2|TRBD1|TRBV7-2
CASSGQDRVYYGYTF
>TRBJ1-5|TRBD1|TRBV10-3
CASSLQGNFGQPQHF
>TRBJ1-3|.|TRBV10-3
CASGGVGNTIYF
>TRBJ1-6|TRBD1|TRBV19
CATKGGQGRSPLHF
>TRBJ2-7|TRBD2|TRBV14
CASSLTRTSNYEQYF
>TRBJ2-7|TRBD1|TRBV2
CASSLSPGGRYEQYF
>TRBJ1-3|.|TRBV10-2
CASSQATMGGNTIYF
>TRBJ1-2|TRBD1|TRBV10-3
CASSQDRGLGGYTF
>TRBJ1-5|.|TRBV24-1
CASSPQQGQPQHF
>TRBJ2-7|TRBD1|TRBV19
CASRPGQGVYEQYF
>TRBJ2-7|.|TRBV2
CASSRTVSEIAYEQYF
>TRBJ1-4|.|TRBV19
CASSIVHGTTREKLFF
>TRBJ1-5|TRBD1|TRBV24-1
CAREGTGISQPQHF